The clone carrying this T cell receptor beta chain came up a few times. The data were taken from a study of blood T cell repertoires in COVID-19. Germline trimming cut 4 bases from V and 9 bases from J; bases unmatched to any gene: 3. Germline V gene sequence: CDR1 SEHNR, CDR2 FQNEAQ (reference sequence). The CDR3 length is 12 residues. In the source study's methods: It was from reference gene primer amplification that nucleated cell counts were estimated. TCRdb's copy holds only in-frame clones and misses some; the assay was immunoSEQ multiplex PCR. V, J and clone size are taken as reported in that table, and D and trimming were inferred from the DNA itself. The top ten hold 1% to 1.5% of the sample, which has tens of thousands of clones, 86% seen once.

The chain is built from TRBV7-9 and TRBJ2-4; 7 bases line up with TRBD2. What was sequenced was peripheral blood. The sequence was obtained from a woman aged 80 or over with acute or convalescent COVID-19. The CDR3, as DNA: TGTGCCAGCAGCTCTAGCGGCCCCATTCAGTACTTC. It codes for CASSSSGPIQYF.